Following are 32 T cell receptor beta chains from one sample sequenced in a study of neurological immune-mediated disorders. Time point of the sample: longitudinal time-point 3. One entry per CDR3 protein, called by TCRdb with MiXCR from the 5' RACE reads. The sample has around 100,000 distinct CDR3 sequences; less than 14% are singletons. Material: PBMCs. These receptors were taken from a female donor with HTLV-1-associated myelopathy (HAM/TSP).

This clonotype appeared many times. The chain has TRBV5-1 and TRBJ2-3; D ambiguous. This CDR3 has 14 amino acids. The V gene lost 0 bases and the J gene lost 4 bases, with 9 bases spanning the gap. The germline V gene has CDR1 SGHRS and CDR2 YFSETQ. CDR3 bases: TGCGCCAGCAGCTTGGCCTCGGCGGCAGATACGCAGTATTTT. Its protein product is CASSLASAADTQYF.

The table lists this clonotype with many counts. CDR3 DNA sequence: TGTGCCATGACCGGGACAGGGGAACCCTATGGCTACACCTTC. Translated: CAMTGTGEPYGYTF. The rearrangement joins TRBV10-3 to TRBJ1-2, with 10 bases aligning to TRBD1. Germline V gene data show CDR1 as ENHRY and CDR2 as SYGVKD. Trimming at V came to 9 bases and at J to 4 bases, leaving 8 bases not matched to a gene. CDR3 size: 14 residues.

This clonotype has at least ten counts. The chain couples TRBV4-1 to TRBJ1-5; D is unclear. Germline V gene data show CDR1 as MGHRA and CDR2 as YSYEKL. The V gene lost 4 bases and the J gene lost 0 bases, with 10 bases spanning the gap. The CDR3 spans 15 residues. CDR3 in DNA: TGCGCCAGCAGCCTTAGCGGGAATAGCAATCAGCCCCAGCATTTT. Translation: CASSLSGNSNQPQHF.

This clonotype was counted at least ten times. The rearrangement joins TRBV28 to TRBJ1-5; D is unresolved. Trimming pared 8 bases from V and 4 bases from J, leaving 12 bases between. The V gene's germline CDR1 is MDHEN and CDR2 SYDVKM. The CDR3 extends over 13 amino acids. The CDR3 DNA reads as TGTGCCAGCGGAGGGTCCCGGAATCAGCCCCAGCATTTT. Amino acid sequence: CASGGSRNQPQHF.

This rearrangement joins TRBV20-1 to TRBJ2-1; 7 bases map to TRBD2. CDR3 length: 15 residues. CDR1 is DFQATT and CDR2 is SNEGSKA in the germline V gene (reference sequence). The ends lost 0 bases at V and 2 bases at J; junction bases unmatched: 4. The CDR3 loop is CSARDPRGTYNEQFF. CDR3 sequence (DNA): TGCAGTGCTAGAGATCCGCGGGGGACCTACAATGAGCAGTTCTTC.

On this clonotype itself: A junction end diverges from the germline sequence, so it may reflect a read error. This chain links TRBV9 with TRBJ2-7; maybe TRBD2 (5 bases). Germline V gives CDR1 SGDLS, CDR2 YYNGEE. CDR3 size: 14 residues. The CDR3 protein is CASSASASTYEQYF. DNA for the CDR3: TGTGCCAGTAGCGCCTCAGCGAGTACCTACGAGCAGTACTTC. The full variable domain, with the rest looked up from reference TRBV9 and TRBJ2-7, is DSGVTQTPKHLITATGQRVTLRCSPRSGDLSVYWYQQSLDQGLQFLIQYYNGEERAKGNILERFSAQQFPDLHSELNLSSLELGDSALYFCASSASASTYEQYFGPGTRLTVT.

The sample holds many counts of this clonotype. V usage is TRBV5-5 and J usage is TRBJ2-4; the D is unclear. The CDR3 runs to 14 residues. Germline values: CDR1 SGHKS, CDR2 YYEKEE (reference sequence). V was pared by 1 base and J by 9 bases, with 14 bases between. The CDR3 DNA is TGTGCCAGCAGCTTGCTCGGCCCCGTCAGCATTCAGTACTTC. This sequence encodes CASSLLGPVSIQYF.

The chain couples TRBV4-1 to TRBJ1-1; D ambiguous. This CDR3 has 14 residues. Germline assignment: CDR1 MGHRA and CDR2 YSYEKL. Trimming shortened V by 0 bases and J by 4 bases, and 9 bases separated the two germline ends. CDR3 region: CASSQDLPSTEAFF. The DNA of the CDR3 is TGCGCCAGCAGCCAAGATCTGCCCTCCACTGAAGCTTTCTTT.

This clonotype was seen ten or more times. The chain uses TRBV6-4 and TRBJ1-1; D is possibly TRBD1 (6 bases). V was clipped by 3 bases and J by 3 bases, with 29 bases between them. CDR1 is MRHNA, CDR2 SNTAGT, per germline. The CDR3 loop spans 20 amino acids. CDR3 sequence (DNA): TGTGCCAGCAGTGAGCACGGGGGCAGGGCCAACCCAATTACCTACACTGAAGCTTTCTTT. Translated: CASSEHGGRANPITYTEAFF.

This clonotype was observed many times. V is TRBV5-1 and J is TRBJ2-7, with D hard to call. CDR1 and CDR2 (germline): SGHRS, YFSETQ. CDR3 length equals 13 residues. Trimming pared 0 bases from V and 4 bases from J, leaving 8 bases between. CDR3 in amino acids: CASSLESGYEQYF. The CDR3 DNA sequence: TGCGCCAGCAGCTTGGAATCCGGGTACGAGCAGTACTTC.

The table lists this clonotype with many counts. The chain links TRBV5-1 to TRBJ2-7; 9 positions agree with TRBD1. The V segment lost 0 bases and the J segment 3 bases; nucleotides outside the gene matches: 4. The CDR3 length is 15 residues. Germline CDR1 reads SGHRS; CDR2 reads YFSETQ. CDR3 DNA: TGCGCCAGCAGCTTGGCTGGGGACAGGGACTACGAGCAGTACTTC. The encoded protein is CASSLAGDRDYEQYF.

In its sample, this clonotype was seen many times. V usage is TRBV20-1 and J usage is TRBJ2-3; D gene unclear. Per germline, CDR1 DFQATT and CDR2 SNEGSKA (reference sequence). The V gene lost 1 base and the J gene lost 7 bases, with 18 bases spanning the gap. The length of the CDR3 is 15 residues. The CDR3 nucleotides are TGCAGTGCTAGAGTTATTCGGCTAGGATTCCATACGCAGTATTTT. Protein: CSARVIRLGFHTQYF.

In its sample, this clonotype was seen many times. V and J are TRBV7-2 and TRBJ1-5; 7 positions agree with TRBD1. The CDR3 is made up of 15 amino acids. The germline V gene encodes CDR1 SGHTA and CDR2 FQGNSA. Trimming at V came to 0 bases and at J to 6 bases, leaving 5 bases not matched to a gene. CDR3 sequence reads: CASSLAQGSGQPQHF. DNA of the CDR3: TGTGCCAGCAGCTTAGCACAGGGGTCGGGTCAGCCCCAGCATTTT. The complete variable domain, with remaining parts taken from reference TRBV7-2 and TRBJ1-5, reads GAGVSQSPSNKVTEKGKDVELRCDPISGHTALYWYRQSLGQGLEFLIYFQGNSAPDKSGLPSDRFSAERTGGSVSTLTIQRTQQEDSAVYLCASSLAQGSGQPQHFGDGTRLSIL.

The chain's CDR3 is CASSYYPGQGFEGYTF. CDR3 sequence (DNA): TGTGCCAGCAGTTACTACCCCGGACAGGGGTTTGAGGGCTACACCTTC. The rearrangement joins TRBV6-6 to TRBJ1-2; 9 bases are a match to TRBD1. The germline V gene encodes CDR1 MNHNY and CDR2 SVGAGI (reference sequence). The ends lost 1 base at V and 8 bases at J; junction bases unmatched: 11. The CDR3 totals 16 residues.

This clonotype has ten or more counts. This rearrangement joins TRBV7-3 to TRBJ2-3, with a possible D match to TRBD2 (7 bases). The V end was cut by 2 bases, the J end by 4 bases, with 13 bases between. The CDR3 covers 15 residues. CDR1 SGHTA and CDR2 FQGTGA come from the germline V gene. The CDR3 bases are TGTGCCAGCAGCTTAGGGGGGGGCACCGCAGATACGCAGTATTTT. It specifies CASSLGGGTADTQYF.

This clonotype was seen ten or more times. This sequence joins TRBV5-1 and TRBJ2-7; no firm D call. V was pared by 3 bases and J by 2 bases, with 9 bases between. Germline V lookup: CDR1 SGHRS, CDR2 YFSETQ. The CDR3 length is 13 residues. CDR3 in amino acids: CASSYERAYEQYF. The CDR3 DNA follows: TGCGCCAGCAGCTATGAGAGAGCCTACGAGCAGTACTTC.

This clonotype has a count of ten or more. V gene TRBV5-1 combines with J gene TRBJ2-1; D is tentatively TRBD1 or TRBD2 (5 bases each). Germline V gene lookup returns CDR1 SGHRS and CDR2 YFSETQ. Trimming removed 0 bases from V and 5 bases from J, with 6 bases in between. The CDR3 runs 13 residues. CDR3 sequence: CASSLGGDNEQFF. CDR3 nucleotide sequence: TGCGCCAGCAGCTTGGGAGGGGACAATGAGCAGTTCTTC.

This clonotype was seen many times. This chain links TRBV6-4 with TRBJ2-1, with D perhaps TRBD1 (6 bases). This CDR3 is 13 amino acids long. The V end lost 2 bases, the J end lost 10 bases, and 12 bases lay between the germline ends. Germline V gene data show CDR1 as MRHNA and CDR2 as SNTAGT. As DNA, the CDR3 is TGTGCCAGCAGTGACCTTTGGGGGCGGGAGCAGTTCTTC. Amino acids: CASSDLWGREQFF.

Ten or more counts support this clonotype. J is TRBJ2-1 and V is TRBV20-1; maybe TRBD2 (7 bases). The germline V and J ends were trimmed by 0 bases and 5 bases, with 20 bases remaining between them. Germline CDR1 reads DFQATT; CDR2 reads SNEGSKA (reference sequence). This CDR3 is built from 17 residues. CDR3 loop: CSARDFGGAGYHNEQFF. The CDR3, as DNA: TGCAGTGCTAGAGATTTTGGGGGGGCCGGGTACCACAATGAGCAGTTCTTC.

This clonotype was seen more than once but under ten times. The chain employs TRBV5-1 and TRBJ2-7; 7 bases map to TRBD2. Germline V lookup: CDR1 SGHRS, CDR2 YFSETQ. J gave up 3 bases and V 7 bases, and 4 bases lay outside the gene matches. This CDR3 is 12 amino acids long. CDR3 protein: CASGGEDYEQYF. In DNA, the CDR3 is TGCGCCAGCGGGGGGGAGGACTACGAGCAGTACTTC.

This clonotype was counted ten times or more. V usage is TRBV13 and J usage is TRBJ2-5; 11 bases are shared with TRBD1. Germline CDR1 PRHDT, CDR2 FYEKMQ (reference sequence). The CDR3 spans 16 residues. Germline trimming cut 5 bases from V and 5 bases from J; bases unmatched to any gene: 10. The CDR3 bases are TGTGCCAGCAGCCGGACAGGGGGCGGCGGTTATGAGACCCAGTACTTC. Translating it yields CASSRTGGGGYETQYF.

At least ten counts were recorded for this clonotype. The J gene is TRBJ2-2, the V gene TRBV5-8; 11 nucleotides match TRBD2. Germline V gene sequence: CDR1 SGHTS, CDR2 YDEGEE. There are 18 residues in the CDR3. The J segment lost 7 bases and the V segment lost 1 base, leaving 12 bases of the junction unmatched. In DNA form, the CDR3 reads TGTGCCAGCAGCTTGCCCCGCCTAGCGGGGGGCCGTGGCGGGGAGCTGTTTTTT. Protein product: CASSLPRLAGGRGGELFF.

This clonotype was found many times. V is TRBV5-1 and J is TRBJ2-2; maybe TRBD1 (5 bases). The germline gives CDR1 SGHRS, CDR2 YFSETQ. The CDR3 runs to 15 residues. V shed 1 base and J shed 4 bases, with 11 bases lying between them. CDR3 loop: CASSLSFQGTGELFF. In DNA form, the CDR3 reads TGCGCCAGCAGCTTGTCCTTTCAGGGCACCGGGGAGCTGTTTTTT. Based on the CDR3 plus reference TRBV5-1 and TRBJ2-2, the full variable domain is KAGVTQTPRYLIKTRGQQVTLSCSPISGHRSVSWYQQTPGQGLQFLFEYFSETQRNKGNFPGRFSGRQFSNSRSEMNVSTLELGDSALYLCASSLSFQGTGELFFGEGSRLTVL.

This clonotype showed up many times. The chain employs TRBV5-1 and TRBJ2-3; D gene uncertain. Deletions cut 0 bases from V and 6 bases from J, with 8 bases between. The CDR3 spans 13 residues. CDR1 is SGHRS and CDR2 is YFSETQ in the germline V gene. The CDR3 DNA reads TGCGCCAGCAGCTTGGCGTTCAGGGATACGCAGTATTTT. Its translation is CASSLAFRDTQYF.

This clonotype was detected ten times or more. The V and J genes are TRBV20-1 and TRBJ2-7; D tentatively fits TRBD1 or TRBD2 (6 bases each). Germline CDR1 reads DFQATT; CDR2 reads SNEGSKA (reference sequence). The CDR3 is made up of 13 amino acids. CDR3 region: CSARVGGIYEQYF. CDR3 nucleotides: TGCAGCGCCAGAGTGGGGGGCATCTACGAGCAGTACTTC.

Ten or more counts support this clonotype. The chain joins TRBV7-3 to TRBJ1-6; the D gene is possibly TRBD1 (6 bases). This CDR3 contains 14 residues. Germline-derived CDR1 and CDR2 are SGHTA and FQGTGA. Trimming took off 5 bases at V and 10 bases at J, with 15 bases between the two ends. The CDR3 DNA reads as TGTGCCAGCAGCATACAGGGCGGAGAGTCACCCCTCCACTTT. Its translation is CASSIQGGESPLHF.

This clonotype was observed at least ten times. V and J are TRBV5-1 and TRBJ2-5, with D perhaps being TRBD1 or TRBD2 (5 bases each). The CDR3 runs to 14 residues. The V gene's germline CDR1 is SGHRS and CDR2 YFSETQ. Trimming took off 0 bases at V and 4 bases at J, with 10 bases between the two ends. DNA of the CDR3: TGCGCCAGCAGCTTGGGGGGGAGCGGAGAGACCCAGTACTTC. Translation: CASSLGGSGETQYF. Together with reference TRBV5-1 and TRBJ2-5, the CDR3 gives the full variable domain: KAGVTQTPRYLIKTRGQQVTLSCSPISGHRSVSWYQQTPGQGLQFLFEYFSETQRNKGNFPGRFSGRQFSNSRSEMNVSTLELGDSALYLCASSLGGSGETQYFGPGTRLLVL.

The sample holds many counts of this clonotype. V gene TRBV14 combines with J gene TRBJ2-7; no clear D. The CDR3 sequence is 16 residues long. Per the germline V gene, CDR1 is SGHDN and CDR2 is FVKESK. V was clipped by 5 bases and J by 5 bases, with 22 bases between them. This CDR3 reads CASSYSRVLRFNEQYF. CDR3 bases: TGTGCCAGCAGCTATTCCCGGGTCCTGAGGTTCAACGAGCAGTACTTC. Full variable domain (remainder filled in from reference TRBV14 and TRBJ2-7): EAGVTQFPSHSVIEKGQTVTLRCDPISGHDNLYWYRRVMGKEIKFLLHFVKESKQDESGMPNNRFLAERTGGTYSTLKVQPAELEDSGVYFCASSYSRVLRFNEQYFGPGTRLTVT.

The table lists this clonotype with many counts. The gene calls are TRBV28 and TRBJ2-2; TRBD1 might be the D (6 bases). Trimming cost V 6 bases and J 0 bases, with 14 bases left between them. The CDR3 runs 16 residues. CDR1 and CDR2 from the germline V gene are MDHEN and SYDVKM. This CDR3 reads CASSGLDRSNTGELFF. CDR3 sequence (DNA): TGTGCCAGCAGCGGACTGGACAGATCGAACACCGGGGAGCTGTTTTTT.

This clonotype was observed a handful of times. V gene TRBV3-1 combines with J gene TRBJ1-5; D unclear. Trimming removed 3 bases from V and 0 bases from J, with 9 bases in between. The CDR3 has 15 amino acids. In germline, CDR1 is LGHDT, CDR2 YNNKEL (reference sequence). CDR3 DNA: TGTGCCAGCAGCCAGGGGATATTTAGCAATCAGCCCCAGCATTTT. Amino acid sequence: CASSQGIFSNQPQHF.

Only a few counts were recorded for this clonotype. The chain has TRBV6-5 and TRBJ2-6; possibly TRBD2 for D (7 bases). CDR1 is MNHEY and CDR2 is SVGAGI in the germline V gene. The CDR3 contains 16 residues. V was cut by 8 bases and J by 2 bases, with 16 bases left in between. The CDR3 nucleotides read TGTGCCAGCGGCGGGGGCGGCCGCGCTGGGGCCAACGTCCTGACTTTC. It is translated as CASGGGGRAGANVLTF.

This clonotype was counted many times. J is TRBJ2-3 and V is TRBV29-1; 9 positions match TRBD2. This CDR3 region has 14 residues. V shed 6 bases and J 3 bases; nucleotides not matched to a gene: 7. From germline, CDR1 is SQVTM and CDR2 ANQGSEA. CDR3 in DNA: TGCAGCGTCAACCGCGGGGGGGTGACAGATACGCAGTATTTT. This encodes CSVNRGGVTDTQYF.